This T cell receptor beta chain was sequenced in a study of regulatory T cells in long-lasting Graves disease. Many counts were recorded for this clonotype. The junction differs from germline at one of its ends, possibly a read error. TCR beta libraries were built with iRepertoire HTBI primers and Arm-PCR of CDR3 regions. TCRdb called the multiplex PCR reads again in MiXCR, with one record for every CDR3 protein. The sample has 430,000 or so distinct CDR3 sequences, 20% to 25% seen once. The time point is: persistent/refractory GD, antithyroid drugs over 5 years with positive TRAb. Scientists built the TCR library using RNA that was extracted from PBMCs. Graves' disease diagnosis relied on American Thyroid Association guidelines. Sequences were derived from peripheral blood mononuclear cells (PBMCs), sampled when the disease was refractory, from a patient treated with antithyroid drugs. The receptor comes from a female donor with Graves disease.

The CDR3 reads CASSLEAGQETQYF. The CDR3 nucleotides are TGTGCTAGCAGCCTAGAGGCAGGCCAAGAGACCCAGTACTTC. This rearrangement joins TRBV5-1 to TRBJ2-5; maybe TRBD2 (5 bases). CDR3 length equals 14 residues. Germline V lookup: CDR1 SGHRS, CDR2 YFSETQ.